The 16 T cell receptor beta chains below come from one sample, sequenced in a study of T-cell reconstitution after alpha-beta-depleted transplantation in children. Unique molecular identifiers were used in preparing the TCRbeta library. From the PCR reads, TCRdb called clonotypes with MiXCR, one entry per CDR3 protein. This sample has some 78,000 distinct CDR3 sequences, with 14% found just once. This specimen was PBMCs, mostly from graft donor cells, taken 180 days after TCRalphabeta/CD19-depleted stem cell transplant. The receptors here all came from a male patient between 2 and 10 years old who had a stem cell transplant for acute lymphoblastic leukemia, so the T cells may come from the graft donor.

This clonotype was detected a few times. The genes are TRBV28 and TRBJ2-7; 9 bases are shared with TRBD1. The germline CDR1 and CDR2 sequences are MDHEN and SYDVKM. CDR3 length: 13 residues. With 7 bases clipped from V and 3 bases from J, the junction kept 4 bases outside the gene matches. In DNA form, the CDR3 reads TGTGCCAGCACCTCGACAGGGGGCTACGAGCAGTACTTC. It specifies CASTSTGGYEQYF.

The rearrangement joins TRBV5-1 to TRBJ2-2; D unclear. This CDR3 has 12 residues. The germline V gene has CDR1 SGHRS and CDR2 YFSETQ. Trimming stripped 1 base from V and 7 bases from J, with 5 bases between. The CDR3, as DNA: TGCGCCAGCAGCTTGTTCGTCGGGGAGCTGTTTTTT. This encodes CASSLFVGELFF.

This clonotype came up a few times. Written as DNA, the CDR3 is TGTGCCAGCAGTTACCGGGCAGGGAGTACTAATGAAAAACTGTTTTTT. This codes for CASSYRAGSTNEKLFF. The chain combines TRBV6-5 with TRBJ1-4; TRBD1 is a possible D gene (5 bases). Germline V gene lookup returns CDR1 MNHEY and CDR2 SVGAGI. Trimming took off 2 bases at V and 2 bases at J, with 12 bases between the two ends. The CDR3 is 16 residues long.

This clonotype came up many times. The rearrangement joins TRBV7-7 to TRBJ1-1; a weak D match, TRBD1 (6 bases). This CDR3 is built from 15 residues. CDR1 is SSHAT, CDR2 FNYEAQ, per germline (reference sequence). V lost 5 bases, J lost 6 bases, and 19 bases lay in between. CDR3 sequence: CASSPRGVSGPEAFF. The CDR3 DNA reads as TGTGCCAGCAGCCCGAGGGGGGTTAGTGGACCTGAAGCTTTCTTT.

The chain links TRBV20-1 to TRBJ2-7; D ambiguous. V was pared by 3 bases and J by 6 bases, with 12 bases between. The CDR3 is made up of 12 amino acids. Germline CDR1 reads DFQATT; CDR2 reads SNEGSKA (reference sequence). The CDR3 nucleotides read TGCAGTGCTAGCTCTACCGGGCGCGAGCAGTACTTC. It yields the protein CSASSTGREQYF.

This sequence joins TRBV20-1 and TRBJ2-1, with D possibly TRBD2 on 5 matching bases. CDR1 is DFQATT and CDR2 is SNEGSKA in the germline V gene (reference sequence). V lost 2 bases and J lost 1, with 9 bases in between. The CDR3 has 14 residues. CDR3 sequence reads: CSARSAESYNEQFF. The DNA for the CDR3 is TGCAGTGCTAGATCAGCGGAATCCTACAATGAGCAGTTCTTC.

This clonotype has more than one count but fewer than ten. The CDR3 sequence: CSGGTAAKGNTEAFF. The DNA for the CDR3 is TGCAGCGGTGGGACAGCTGCTAAGGGGAACACTGAAGCTTTCTTT. The chain recombines TRBV29-1 with TRBJ1-1; 7 bases fit TRBD1. Germline lookup yields CDR1 SQVTM and CDR2 ANQGSEA. Trimming took 7 bases from V and 1 from J; bases not matched to a gene: 12. The CDR3 is made up of 15 amino acids.

The V and J genes are TRBV5-4 and TRBJ2-5, with D unresolved. The CDR3 spans 14 residues. Trimming stripped 8 bases from V and 4 bases from J, with 18 bases between. CDR1 and CDR2 from the germline V gene are SGHNT and YYREEE (reference sequence). The CDR3 here is CARSPEPLGETQYF. For the CDR3, the DNA is TGTGCCAGGAGCCCCGAACCTCTTGGAGAGACCCAGTACTTC.

This clonotype turned up a few times. This chain links TRBV11-2 with TRBJ2-3; 10 bases align to TRBD2. CDR1 SGHAT and CDR2 FQNNGV come from the germline V gene. The V segment lost 2 bases and the J segment 8 bases; nucleotides outside the gene matches: 16. The CDR3 runs 18 residues. DNA for the CDR3: TGTGCCAGCAGCTTAATCCGGAGAGCGGGGGGGCGGGGTAGTACGCAGTATTTT. Amino acids: CASSLIRRAGGRGSTQYF.

This chain uses TRBV7-2 with TRBJ2-7; 10 bases match TRBD2. The V gene's germline CDR1 is SGHTA and CDR2 FQGNSA. J lost 3 bases, V lost 0 bases, and 8 bases had no gene match. The CDR3 sequence is 17 residues long. CDR3 protein: CASSLAGLAGAGYEQYF. CDR3 in DNA: TGTGCCAGCAGCTTAGCGGGGCTAGCGGGGGCCGGCTACGAGCAGTACTTC.

This clonotype showed up just a few times. The chain recombines TRBV7-2 with TRBJ1-1; tentative D call: TRBD1 (5 bases). From germline, CDR1 is SGHTA and CDR2 FQGNSA. Trimming took 1 base from V and 1 from J, leaving 7 bases between them. The CDR3 contains 14 residues. The CDR3 coding sequence is TGTGCCAGCAGCTTAGGGGGGGGGAACACTGAAGCTTTCTTT. This encodes CASSLGGGNTEAFF.

V and J are TRBV10-3 and TRBJ1-2; unclear D gene. The CDR3 extends over 12 amino acids. CDR1 ENHRY and CDR2 SYGVKD come from the germline V gene. Trimming shortened V by 4 bases and J by 5 bases, and 8 bases separated the two germline ends. This chain's CDR3 is CAISVTVYGYTF. The DNA of the CDR3 is TGTGCCATCAGTGTTACAGTATATGGCTACACCTTC.

The chain has TRBV5-6 and TRBJ2-5, with D possibly TRBD1 on 5 matching bases. Germline CDR1 and CDR2: SGHDT and YYEEEE. The V end lost 0 bases, the J end lost 4 bases, and 13 bases lay between the germline ends. The CDR3 has 15 amino acids. For the CDR3, the DNA is TGTGCCAGCAGCTTGGTGGCAGGGTATAGAGAGACCCAGTACTTC. Translating it yields CASSLVAGYRETQYF.

This clonotype was counted many times. The chain uses TRBV3-1 and TRBJ2-1; no reliable D call. The CDR3 extends over 13 amino acids. Germline CDR1 reads LGHDT; CDR2 reads YNNKEL (reference sequence). Deletions cut 4 bases from V and 5 bases from J, with 9 bases between. The CDR3 loop reads CASSLLSHNEQFF. CDR3 bases: TGTGCCAGCAGCCTCCTGAGTCACAATGAGCAGTTCTTC.

DNA of the CDR3: TGTGCCAGTAGACTTTTCACCGGGGAGCTGTTTTTT. Protein product: CASRLFTGELFF. V gene TRBV27 combines with J gene TRBJ2-2; no reliable D call. Germline loops: CDR1 MNHEY, CDR2 SMNVEV (reference sequence). V was clipped by 9 bases and J by 4 bases, with 9 bases between them. This CDR3 region has 12 residues.

This clonotype has a handful of counts. The V call is TRBV9, the J call TRBJ1-2; D is unresolved. Trimming took 1 base from V and 8 from J, leaving 12 bases between them. The germline gives CDR1 SGDLS, CDR2 YYNGEE. CDR3 length equals 13 residues. This chain's CDR3 is CASSVSLGLGYTF. The CDR3 nucleotides read TGTGCCAGCAGCGTAAGCCTAGGATTGGGCTACACCTTC.